This record looks at one T cell receptor beta chain sequence and its context. The sample originates from a study of blood T cell repertoires in COVID-19. Turning to the study itself: PBMCs, B-cell-depleted T cells, or T cells were the source of the cDNA or gDNA that made up the material.

CDR1 and CDR2 from the germline V gene are SGHTA and FQGNSA. Trimming cost V 4 bases and J 1 base; bases outside gene matches: 7. The CDR3 runs to 15 residues. Produced via immunoSEQ multiplex PCR; TCRdb's table is partial and in-frame only. The sample comprises about 43,000 clones, about 87% of which are singletons, and 15% rests with the top ten. What was sequenced was peripheral blood. The clonotype originates from a man in his sixties with active COVID-19. This rearrangement joins TRBV7-2 to TRBJ2-7; 7 bases agree with TRBD1. DNA for the CDR3: TGTGCCAGCAGCTGGATCGGGACAGATTCCTACGAGCAGTACTTC. Amino acids: CASSWIGTDSYEQYF.